Below, 24 T cell receptor beta chains from the same sample are listed, as sequenced in a study of cytomegalovirus exposure and HLA in healthy donors (dated by TCRdb to 2015 to 2018). Library preparation employed the immunoSEQ multiplex PCR assay. A mixture of 60 forward primers for TCR Vbeta segments and 13 reverse primers for TCR Jbeta segments was used in the multiplex PCR. As stored in TCRdb, this immuneACCESS dataset retains in-frame rearrangements with V and J assigned. A fraction of the clones does not appear; measured against another copy, unresolved V genes explain less than half of the discrepancy, and the remainder lacks a known reason. The sample table lists 250,000 to 300,000 clones, around four fifths of them with a count of one. Of the sample, about 2% falls within the top ten clones. The specimen sequenced was PBMCs. These receptors were collected from a woman aged 40 to 50 in good health and CMV-seropositive.

V is TRBV19 and J is TRBJ1-2; possibly TRBD1 for D (6 bases). This CDR3 is 13 amino acids long. The V gene lost 5 bases and the J gene lost 4 bases, with 11 bases spanning the gap. The germline V gene encodes CDR1 LNHDA and CDR2 SQIVND (reference sequence). The CDR3 nucleotides are TGTGCCAGTAGTTACAGGGAGACCTATGGCTACACCTTC. Its translation is CASSYRETYGYTF.

The V and J genes are TRBV7-6 and TRBJ1-3; 8 positions match TRBD1. After removal of 4 bases from V and 2 bases from J, the junction contained 4 bases not matched to a gene. Germline CDR1 SGHVS, CDR2 FNYEAQ. The CDR3 runs to 15 residues. This CDR3 is CASSSQGAAGNTIYF. CDR3 DNA sequence: TGTGCCAGCAGCTCCCAGGGGGCAGCTGGAAACACCATATATTTT. The variable domain in full, completed from reference TRBV7-6 and TRBJ1-3, reads GAGVSQSPRYKVTKRGQDVALRCDPISGHVSLYWYRQALGQGPEFLTYFNYEAQQDKSGLPNDRFSAERPEGSISTLTIQRTEQRDSAMYRCASSSQGAAGNTIYFGEGSWLTVV.

The chain combines TRBV19 with TRBJ2-4; D possibly corresponds to TRBD1 (7 bases). This CDR3 has 13 residues. In germline, CDR1 is LNHDA, CDR2 SQIVND (reference sequence). CDR3 in amino acids: CPGDSRGKNIQYF. The CDR3 nucleotides read TGTCCTGGGGACAGCCGGGGGAAAAACATTCAGTACTTC.

The sample holds one count of this clone. The CDR3 here is CASSIERSGRAKEQYF. The CDR3 region has the DNA TGTGCCAGTAGTATAGAGAGGAGCGGGAGGGCCAAGGAGCAGTACTTC. This chain uses TRBV19 with TRBJ2-7, with 10 bases fitting TRBD2. CDR1 is LNHDA and CDR2 is SQIVND in the germline V gene (reference sequence). V trimming: 0 bases; J trimming: 7 bases; junction bases outside the gene matches: 9. CDR3 length: 16 amino acids. Full variable domain (remainder filled in from reference TRBV19 and TRBJ2-7): DGGITQSPKYLFRKEGQNVTLSCEQNLNHDAMYWYRQDPGQGLRLIYYSQIVNDFQKGDIAEGYSVSREKKESFPLTVTSAQKNPTAFYLCASSIERSGRAKEQYFGPGTRLTVT.

The chain carries TRBV4-1 and TRBJ2-1; D gene ambiguous. There are 15 residues in the CDR3. Deletions cut 0 bases from V and 4 bases from J, with 10 bases between. Germline-derived CDR1 and CDR2 are MGHRA and YSYEKL. CDR3 loop: CASSQELLEYNEQFF. In DNA, the CDR3 is TGCGCCAGCAGCCAAGAACTTCTAGAGTACAATGAGCAGTTCTTC.

The gene calls are TRBV28 and TRBJ1-2; 7 bases fit TRBD1. V was clipped by 6 bases and J by 2 bases; unmatched bases: 9. Germline V lookup: CDR1 MDHEN, CDR2 SYDVKM. This CDR3 has 15 residues. CDR3 sequence: CASSLGQTINYGYTF. The DNA of the CDR3 is TGTGCCAGCAGCCTGGGACAGACTATCAACTATGGCTACACCTTC.

J is TRBJ2-1 and V is TRBV2; D uncertain. CDR1 is SNHLY and CDR2 is FYNNEI in the germline V gene. There are 11 residues in the CDR3. V was cut by 10 bases and J by 1 base, with 5 bases left in between. CDR3 protein: CAIQSYNEQFF. The CDR3 region has the DNA TGTGCCATCCAGTCCTACAATGAGCAGTTCTTC.

This clone was seen more than once but under ten times. The chain joins TRBV20-1 to TRBJ2-1, with D maybe TRBD2 (6 bases). CDR1 and CDR2 (germline): DFQATT, SNEGSKA (reference sequence). This CDR3 is built from 11 residues. V was pared by 3 bases and J by 8 bases, with 8 bases between. CDR3 region: CSARTSYEQFF. In DNA form, the CDR3 reads TGCAGTGCTAGGACTAGTTATGAGCAGTTCTTC.

V usage is TRBV18 and J usage is TRBJ2-7, with 9 positions matching TRBD1. V lost 2 bases and J lost 5; bases outside the gene matches: 4. CDR3 length: 14 residues. The germline CDR1 and CDR2 sequences are KGHSH and LQKENI. The CDR3 nucleotides are TGTGCCAGCTCACCAAGGACAGGGGCCGACGAGCAGTACTTC. Protein sequence: CASSPRTGADEQYF.

CDR3 bases: TGTGCCAGCAGTATACTAGCTCTCCCCACAGATACGCAGTATTTT. Its translation: CASSILALPTDTQYF. V and J are TRBV28 and TRBJ2-3, with D maybe TRBD2 (6 bases). CDR1 and CDR2 (germline): MDHEN, SYDVKM. This CDR3 is 15 amino acids long. The germline V and J ends were trimmed by 5 bases and 2 bases, with 14 bases remaining between them.

This clone has a single count. The chain couples TRBV11-3 to TRBJ1-1, with a weak D call TRBD1 (6 bases). Germline V gene lookup returns CDR1 SGHNT and CDR2 YENEEA. The CDR3 runs to 12 residues. Trimming left V 10 bases short and J 5 bases short, with 14 bases between. CDR3 coding DNA: TGTGCCACCACGGGGGGCTCGACTGAAGCTTTCTTT. It encodes CATTGGSTEAFF.

The chain recombines TRBV19 with TRBJ1-2; 9 nucleotides align to TRBD1. This CDR3 contains 17 residues. Unmatched junction bases numbered 18, after V lost 5 bases and J lost 8 bases. CDR1 is LNHDA and CDR2 is SQIVND in the germline V gene (reference sequence). CDR3: CASSGRQGGNALEGYTF. CDR3 nucleotides: TGTGCCAGTAGTGGAAGACAGGGGGGGAACGCCTTGGAGGGCTACACCTTC.

The chain recombines TRBV28 with TRBJ1-6, with 7 nucleotides matching TRBD1. Per germline, CDR1 MDHEN and CDR2 SYDVKM. V trimming: 3 bases; J trimming: 1 base; junction bases outside the gene matches: 6. The CDR3 is made up of 17 amino acids. The DNA for the CDR3 is TGTGCCAGCAGTTTGACAGGGTTGAGGTCCTATAATTCACCCCTCCACTTT. Translating gives CASSLTGLRSYNSPLHF.

This clone was detected a few times. The chain couples TRBV7-3 to TRBJ2-5; no clear D. CDR3 length: 13 residues. The V gene lost 1 base and the J gene lost 1 base, with 4 bases spanning the gap. Germline V gene sequence: CDR1 SGHTA, CDR2 FQGTGA. The CDR3 loop is CASSLSSQETQYF. Written as DNA, the CDR3 is TGTGCCAGCAGCTTAAGCAGCCAAGAGACCCAGTACTTC.

The sample holds one count of this clone. The chain recombines TRBV6-4 with TRBJ2-3; a weak D match, TRBD2 (6 bases). Trimming shortened V by 0 bases and J by 1 base, and 11 bases separated the two germline ends. The CDR3 extends over 16 amino acids. Germline CDR1 is MRHNA and CDR2 is SNTAGT. As DNA, the CDR3 is TGTGCCAGCAGTGACTCCGGGGGACTGCGCACAGATACGCAGTATTTT. Translating gives CASSDSGGLRTDTQYF.

This clone was detected only a few times. The CDR3, as DNA: TGTGCCAGCAGCCCACCCCGGGAAGAGACCCAGTACTTC. Protein sequence: CASSPPREETQYF. The genes are TRBV7-9 and TRBJ2-5; no clear D. The length of the CDR3 is 13 residues. V was cut by 5 bases and J by 3 bases, with 10 bases left in between. Germline values: CDR1 SEHNR, CDR2 FQNEAQ (reference sequence). Full variable domain (missing parts from reference TRBV7-9 and TRBJ2-5): DTGVSQNPRHKITKRGQNVTFRCDPISEHNRLYWYRQTLGQGPEFLTYFQNEAQLEKSRLLSDRFSAERPKGSFSTLEIQRTEQGDSAMYLCASSPPREETQYFGPGTRLLVL.

As to this clone: The junction differs from germline at one of its ends, possibly a read error. The chain combines TRBV6-5 with TRBJ2-2; the D gene is possibly TRBD1 (6 bases). The germline gives CDR1 MNHEY, CDR2 SVGAGI. The CDR3 is 16 residues long. For the CDR3, the DNA is TGTGCCAGAAGTTACTCACTGACAGGGAACACCGGGGAGCTGTTTTTT. Protein: CARSYSLTGNTGELFF.

This chain joins TRBV19 and TRBJ2-7, with 10 bases matching TRBD1. J gave up 0 bases and V 6 bases, and 5 bases lay outside the gene matches. The germline gives CDR1 LNHDA, CDR2 SQIVND (reference sequence). The length of the CDR3 is 15 residues. The CDR3 nucleotides are TGTGCCAGTAGGAACCGGGACAGGGGCTCCTACGAGCAGTACTTC. It encodes CASRNRDRGSYEQYF.

The J gene is TRBJ2-7, the V gene TRBV6-5; D is possibly TRBD2 (6 bases). Per germline, CDR1 MNHEY and CDR2 SVGAGI. V lost 2 bases and J 2 bases, leaving 16 bases between the germline ends. CDR3 length: 16 residues. The CDR3 sequence is CASSYLGTPSTYEQYF. The CDR3 DNA reads as TGTGCCAGCAGTTACCTCGGGACTCCTAGTACCTACGAGCAGTACTTC.

The genes are TRBV5-1 and TRBJ1-6; D is unresolved. The CDR3 is made up of 13 amino acids. V was shortened by 1 base and J by 5 bases, with 4 bases between the two germline ends. CDR1 is SGHRS and CDR2 is YFSETQ in the germline V gene. The CDR3 loop is CASSLIDNSPLHF. DNA for the CDR3: TGCGCCAGCAGCTTGATAGATAATTCACCCCTCCACTTT.

The chain joins TRBV13 to TRBJ2-1; tentatively, D is TRBD1 (5 bases). Germline values: CDR1 PRHDT, CDR2 FYEKMQ (reference sequence). V lost 5 bases to trimming and J lost 9 bases, with 14 bases between them. The CDR3 sequence is 13 residues long. The CDR3 spells CASSDRQGAEQFF. CDR3 bases: TGTGCCAGCAGCGATCGTCAGGGTGCTGAGCAGTTCTTC.

V usage is TRBV10-3 and J usage is TRBJ1-2; 7 bases fit TRBD1. CDR3 length: 17 amino acids. CDR1 ENHRY and CDR2 SYGVKD come from the germline V gene. Trimming removed 2 bases from V and 0 bases from J; junction bases left unmatched: 9. CDR3 bases: TGTGCCATCAGTGAGGGGGGCCTACAGGGGACTAACTATGGCTACACCTTC. As protein: CAISEGGLQGTNYGYTF.

The chain combines TRBV6-5 with TRBJ1-2; D is unresolved. V lost 0 bases, J lost 2 bases, and 13 bases lay in between. The CDR3 is 16 amino acids. CDR1 and CDR2 from the germline V gene are MNHEY and SVGAGI. CDR3 sequence reads: CASSYSPTTVNYGYTF. CDR3 sequence (DNA): TGTGCCAGCAGTTACTCGCCGACAACAGTCAACTATGGCTACACCTTC.

The chain recombines TRBV28 with TRBJ2-7; TRBD1 agrees at 8 bases. The V gene's germline CDR1 is MDHEN and CDR2 SYDVKM. J gave up 2 bases and V 5 bases, and 8 bases lay outside the gene matches. The CDR3 covers 15 residues. The CDR3 loop is CASSAGGTGAYEQYF. In DNA, the CDR3 is TGTGCCAGCAGTGCCGGAGGGACAGGAGCCTACGAGCAGTACTTC.